This T cell receptor beta chain was observed in a study of blood T cell repertoires in COVID-19. The overall study: Some COVID-19 samples were acute and others convalescent; all came from the United States, Italy and Spain. The analysed material was cDNA or gDNA that came from T cells, B-cell-depleted T cells, or PBMCs.

The germline V gene encodes CDR1 LNHDA and CDR2 SQIVND (reference sequence). This CDR3 spans 14 amino acids. Trimming removed 2 bases from V and 2 bases from J, with 7 bases in between. In the source study's methods: Amplification of reference gene primers provided the estimated nucleated cell counts. Measured with immunoSEQ multiplex PCR; TCRdb has only the in-frame clones, and not every one. That table supplies the V and J calls and clone size; D and trimming were determined from the DNA. The sample has more than 200,000 clones; roughly nine tenths are singletons. This chain uses TRBV19 with TRBJ1-3; D may be TRBD1 (6 bases). Material: peripheral blood. This receptor was identified in a man aged 35-49 years with acute or convalescent COVID-19. The CDR3 nucleotides read TGTGCCAGTAGTATATCAGGGGCTGGAAACACCATATATTTT. This encodes CASSISGAGNTIYF.